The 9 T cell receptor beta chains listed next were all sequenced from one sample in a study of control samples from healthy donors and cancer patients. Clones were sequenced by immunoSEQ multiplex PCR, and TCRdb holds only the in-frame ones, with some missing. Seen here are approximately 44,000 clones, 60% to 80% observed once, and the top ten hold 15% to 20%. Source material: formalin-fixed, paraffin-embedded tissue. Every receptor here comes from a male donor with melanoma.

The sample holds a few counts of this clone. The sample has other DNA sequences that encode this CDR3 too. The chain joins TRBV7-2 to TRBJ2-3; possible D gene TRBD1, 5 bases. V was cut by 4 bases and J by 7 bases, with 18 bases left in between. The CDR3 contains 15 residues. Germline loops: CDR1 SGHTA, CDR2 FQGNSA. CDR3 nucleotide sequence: TGTGCCAGCAGCTCGGTGGCAGGGAATGGGTATACGCAGTATTTT. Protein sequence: CASSSVAGNGYTQYF.

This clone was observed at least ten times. CDR3 coding DNA: TGTGCCTGGGGACTAGCGTTAGGAGATACGCAGTATTTT. This translates into CAWGLALGDTQYF. V is TRBV30 and J is TRBJ2-3, with 9 positions matching TRBD2. Germline V gene data show CDR1 as GTSNPN and CDR2 as SVGIG (reference sequence). CDR3 length: 13 residues. Trimming at V came to 5 bases and at J to 5 bases, leaving 5 bases not matched to a gene. The entire variable domain, with the rest obtained from reference TRBV30 and TRBJ2-3, is as follows: SQTIHQWPATLVQPVGSPLSLECTVEGTSNPNLYWYRQAAGRGLQLLFYSVGIGQISSEVPQNLSASRPQDRQFILSSKKLLLSDSGFYLCAWGLALGDTQYFGPGTRLTVL.

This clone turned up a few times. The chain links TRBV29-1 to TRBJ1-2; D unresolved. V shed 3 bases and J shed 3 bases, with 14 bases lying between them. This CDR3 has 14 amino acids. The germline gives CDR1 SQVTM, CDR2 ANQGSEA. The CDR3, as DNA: TGCAGCGTTGATCTGGTCCCGGAGCACTATGGCTACACCTTC. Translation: CSVDLVPEHYGYTF.

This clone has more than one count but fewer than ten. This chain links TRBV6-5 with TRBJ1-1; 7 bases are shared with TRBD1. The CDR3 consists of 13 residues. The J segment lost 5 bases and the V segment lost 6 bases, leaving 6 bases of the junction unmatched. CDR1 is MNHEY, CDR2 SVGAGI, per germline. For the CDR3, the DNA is TGTGCCAGCAGGCGACAGGGTGGTACTGAAGCTTTCTTT. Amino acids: CASRRQGGTEAFF.

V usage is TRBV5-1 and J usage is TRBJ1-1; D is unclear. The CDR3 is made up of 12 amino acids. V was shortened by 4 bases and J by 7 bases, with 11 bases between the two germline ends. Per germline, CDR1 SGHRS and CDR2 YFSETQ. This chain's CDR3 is CASSLHWGEAFF. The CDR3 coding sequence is TGCGCCAGCAGCCTCCACTGGGGTGAAGCTTTCTTT.

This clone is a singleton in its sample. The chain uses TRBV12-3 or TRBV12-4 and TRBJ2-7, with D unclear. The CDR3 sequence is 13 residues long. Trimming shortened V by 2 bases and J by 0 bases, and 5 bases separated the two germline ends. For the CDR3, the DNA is TGTGCCAGCAGTTTATGGGGCTCCTACGAGCAGTACTTC. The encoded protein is CASSLWGSYEQYF.

The DNA of the CDR3 is TGTGCCAGCCGGACAGATTCCTACGAGCAGTACTTC. Translating gives CASRTDSYEQYF. The chain couples TRBV2 to TRBJ2-7, with D possibly TRBD1 on 6 matching bases. V was cut by 8 bases and J by 1 base, with 9 bases left in between. Germline CDR1 reads SNHLY; CDR2 reads FYNNEI. The CDR3 is 12 residues long.

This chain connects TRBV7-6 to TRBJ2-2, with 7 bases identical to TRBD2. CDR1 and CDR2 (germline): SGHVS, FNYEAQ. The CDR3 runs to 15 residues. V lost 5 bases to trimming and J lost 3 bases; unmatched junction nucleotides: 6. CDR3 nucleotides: TGTGCCAGCAGCCCGGGGACTACCTACACCGGGGAGCTGTTTTTT. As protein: CASSPGTTYTGELFF.

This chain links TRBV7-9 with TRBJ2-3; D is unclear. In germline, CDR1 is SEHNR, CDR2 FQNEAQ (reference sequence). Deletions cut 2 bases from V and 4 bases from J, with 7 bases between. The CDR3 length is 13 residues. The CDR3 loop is CASSLRTPDTQYF. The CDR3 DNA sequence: TGTGCCAGCAGCTTAAGGACGCCAGATACGCAGTATTTT.